This TCR beta chain comes out of a study of CD8+CD57+ T cells in acquired aplastic anemia. Study information: DNA per sorted CD4+ or CD8+ sample ranged roughly 0.19 to 30 ug, averaging roughly 3.2 ug.

Overall study results and limits: Overlapping CD8+ CDR3 repertoires of patients and controls contained twenty-nine shared sequences.

As concerns this clonotype: No antigen is known for it.

The TCR beta profiling, which covered VDJ combination and CDR3 sequence, was carried out using genomic DNA as the template. TCRdb itself ran the reads through MiXCR, one entry per CDR3 protein. This table has hundreds of thousands of distinct CDR3 sequences, around 72% appearing once. This TCR came from a human donor in good health, serving as a control. Input material: sorted CD4+, CD8+, or CD8+CD57+ T cells (not recorded which) from PBMCs.

The CDR3 bases are TGTGCCAGCAGCTTGGGTTCGGGAGGCCGTTACAATGAGCAGTTCTTC. As protein: CASSLGSGGRYNEQFF. The chain combines TRBV7-8 with TRBJ2-1, with 7 bases matching TRBD2. V shed 3 bases and J 4 bases; nucleotides not matched to a gene: 9. The CDR3 spans 16 residues. CDR1 and CDR2 (germline): SGHVS, FQNEAQ.